This T cell receptor (beta chain) was observed in a study of regulatory T cells in long-lasting Graves disease. Time point indicated: persistent/refractory GD, antithyroid drugs over 5 years with positive TRAb. Isolated PBMC RNA provided the starting material for the TCR library. As a group, patients came from one endocrinology department in Xi'an, China. Researchers made TCR beta libraries by using iRepertoire HTBI primers and running Arm-PCR on CDR3 regions. MiXCR was run by TCRdb on the multiplex PCR reads, yielding one entry per CDR3 protein. The sample includes 400,000 to 500,000 distinct CDR3 sequences, around a fifth of them seen just once. Ten or more counts support this clonotype. This receptor was identified in a female donor with Graves disease. The starting material was peripheral blood mononuclear cells (PBMCs), obtained when the disease was refractory, from a patient treated with antithyroid drugs.

DNA for the CDR3: TGTGCCAGCAGTTACGGGGACAGGGTCTACGAGCAGTACTTC. It codes for CASSYGDRVYEQYF. V gene TRBV6-2 or TRBV6-3 combines with J gene TRBJ2-7; 9 bases are shared with TRBD1. Germline trimming cut 2 bases from V and 3 bases from J; bases unmatched to any gene: 2. From germline, CDR1 is MNHEY and CDR2 SVGEGT. The CDR3 length is 14 residues.